This T cell receptor (beta chain) derives from a study of blood T cell repertoires in COVID-19. The overall study: Samples came from the United States, Italy and Spain, spanning acute and convalescent COVID-19. PBMCs, B-cell-depleted T cells, or T cells were the source of the cDNA or gDNA that made up the material.

Original processing methods: How many nucleated cells were present was estimated from reference gene primer amplification. Clones were sequenced by immunoSEQ multiplex PCR, and TCRdb holds only the in-frame ones, with some missing. V and J calls and clone size are as listed in that table; D and trimming were resolved from the DNA. This sample carries 160,000 or so clones, 65% to 90% of them seen once, and the ten largest clones take 9.8%. From germline, CDR1 is SGHTA and CDR2 FQGNSA. Trimming pared 1 base from V and 0 bases from J, leaving 13 bases between. The CDR3 has 16 residues. V is TRBV7-2 and J is TRBJ2-7; D unclear. The receptor was derived from a woman between 45 and 60 years old with acute or convalescent COVID-19. Sequencing was performed on peripheral blood. CDR3 residues: CASSLGLDRNSYEQYF. CDR3 in DNA: TGTGCCAGCAGCTTAGGGCTAGACCGTAACTCCTACGAGCAGTACTTC.